The rows below give T cell receptor beta chains drawn from one sample of a study of T cell responses to AZD1222 COVID-19 vaccine. Sequenced by immunoSEQ multiplex PCR; TCRdb stores in-frame clones only, minus some. The sample lists some 120,000 clones, 86% occurring once. The starting material was peripheral blood, obtained 28 days after the second AZD1222 dose. These receptors originate from an adult who received the AZD1222 COVID-19 vaccine. Each CDR3 is given with its conserved first and last residue. Each record gives: clone size, V gene, D gene, J gene, CDR3 protein, CDR3 DNA. The D gene is left open where the match is weak. The size field is filled for only some rows; it gives once, few, many or a size class.

abundance: -
v_gene: TRBV5-4
d_gene: -
j_gene: TRBJ2-1
CDR3aa: CASSEYNEQFF
CDR3nt: TGTGCCAGCAGCGAGTACAATGAGCAGTTCTTC

abundance: -
v_gene: TRBV7-2
d_gene: TRBD2
j_gene: TRBJ2-1
CDR3aa: CASSLGGTSGHEQFF
CDR3nt: TGTGCCAGCAGCTTAGGCGGGACTAGCGGACATGAGCAGTTCTTC

abundance: -
v_gene: TRBV7-8
d_gene: -
j_gene: TRBJ1-3
CDR3aa: CASSLGISGNTIYF
CDR3nt: TGTGCCAGCAGCTTAGGTATCTCTGGAAACACCATATATTTT

abundance: -
v_gene: TRBV5-4
d_gene: TRBD1
j_gene: TRBJ1-2
CDR3aa: CASSSPGQGSLRSGYTF
CDR3nt: TGTGCCAGCAGCTCCCCGGGACAGGGTTCTTTGCGATCTGGCTACACCTTC

abundance: -
v_gene: TRBV6-5
d_gene: TRBD1
j_gene: TRBJ2-5
CDR3aa: CASRRTGGWQETQYF
CDR3nt: TGTGCCAGCAGGAGGACAGGGGGCTGGCAAGAGACCCAGTACTTC

abundance: -
v_gene: TRBV27
d_gene: -
j_gene: TRBJ1-4
CDR3aa: CASAQSRGPNEKLFF
CDR3nt: TGTGCCAGCGCCCAGAGCCGGGGCCCTAATGAAAAACTGTTTTTT

abundance: -
v_gene: TRBV30
d_gene: -
j_gene: TRBJ2-5
CDR3aa: CAWATQETQYF
CDR3nt: TGTGCCTGGGCTACCCAAGAGACCCAGTACTTC

abundance: -
v_gene: TRBV11-3
d_gene: -
j_gene: TRBJ2-1
CDR3aa: CASSLGNEQFF
CDR3nt: TGTGCCAGCAGCTTAGGCAATGAGCAGTTCTTC

abundance: -
v_gene: TRBV30
d_gene: -
j_gene: TRBJ1-4
CDR3aa: CAWSLNLAPRGEKLFF
CDR3nt: TGTGCCTGGAGTCTAAACCTAGCCCCCCGGGGCGAAAAACTGTTTTTT

abundance: -
v_gene: TRBV5-1
d_gene: TRBD2
j_gene: TRBJ2-1
CDR3aa: CASSFGLAGGNDEQFF
CDR3nt: TGCGCCAGCAGCTTCGGACTAGCGGGGGGGAACGATGAGCAGTTCTTC

abundance: few
v_gene: TRBV14
d_gene: -
j_gene: TRBJ2-7
CDR3aa: CASSRTFPYEQYF
CDR3nt: TGTGCCAGCAGCCGGACATTTCCCTACGAGCAGTACTTC

abundance: medium-sized
v_gene: TRBV19
d_gene: TRBD2
j_gene: TRBJ2-1
CDR3aa: CASSVPLASLLNGEQFF
CDR3nt: TGTGCCAGTAGTGTCCCACTAGCGTCCTTACTAAACGGGGAGCAGTTCTTC

abundance: once
v_gene: TRBV19
d_gene: -
j_gene: TRBJ2-3
CDR3aa: CASSIGRDSTDTQYF
CDR3nt: TGTGCCAGTAGTATAGGCAGGGATAGTACAGATACGCAGTATTTT

abundance: -
v_gene: TRBV5-1
d_gene: TRBD1
j_gene: TRBJ2-6
CDR3aa: CASRDPGQRSGANVLTF
CDR3nt: TGCGCCAGCCGTGATCCGGGACAGAGGTCCGGGGCCAACGTCCTGACTTTC

abundance: -
v_gene: TRBV6-6
d_gene: TRBD1
j_gene: TRBJ1-1
CDR3aa: CASSPDQGARTEAFF
CDR3nt: TGTGCCAGCTCACCCGACCAGGGGGCGAGAACTGAAGCTTTCTTT